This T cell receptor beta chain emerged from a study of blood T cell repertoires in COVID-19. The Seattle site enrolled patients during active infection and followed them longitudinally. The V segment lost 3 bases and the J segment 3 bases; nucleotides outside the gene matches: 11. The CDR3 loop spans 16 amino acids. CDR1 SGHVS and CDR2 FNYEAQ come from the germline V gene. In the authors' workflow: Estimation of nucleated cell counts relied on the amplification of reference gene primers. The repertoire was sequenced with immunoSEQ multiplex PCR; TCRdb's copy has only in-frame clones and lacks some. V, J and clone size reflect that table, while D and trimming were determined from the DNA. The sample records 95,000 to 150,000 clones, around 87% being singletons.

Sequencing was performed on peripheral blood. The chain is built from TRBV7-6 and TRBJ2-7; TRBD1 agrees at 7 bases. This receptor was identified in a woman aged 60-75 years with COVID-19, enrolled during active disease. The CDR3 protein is CASSLKGDSPFYEQYF. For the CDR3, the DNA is TGTGCCAGCAGCTTGAAGGGGGACAGCCCATTCTACGAGCAGTACTTC.